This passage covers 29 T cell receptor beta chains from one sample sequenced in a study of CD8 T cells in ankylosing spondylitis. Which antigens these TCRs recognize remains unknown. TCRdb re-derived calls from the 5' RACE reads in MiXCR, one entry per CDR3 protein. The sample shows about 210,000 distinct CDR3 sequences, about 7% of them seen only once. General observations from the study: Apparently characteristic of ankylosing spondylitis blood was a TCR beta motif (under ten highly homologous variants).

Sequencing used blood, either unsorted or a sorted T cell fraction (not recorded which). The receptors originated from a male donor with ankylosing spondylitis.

Here the CDR3 reads CASSLAPAGAVNEQFF. The CDR3 DNA is TGTGCCAGCAGCTTAGCGCCAGCGGGAGCGGTCAATGAGCAGTTCTTC. V gene TRBV7-8 combines with J gene TRBJ2-1; TRBD2 matches at 8 bases. This CDR3 region has 16 residues. Germline V gene sequence: CDR1 SGHVS, CDR2 FQNEAQ. With V trimmed by 0 bases and J by 6 bases, 7 bases remained unmatched.

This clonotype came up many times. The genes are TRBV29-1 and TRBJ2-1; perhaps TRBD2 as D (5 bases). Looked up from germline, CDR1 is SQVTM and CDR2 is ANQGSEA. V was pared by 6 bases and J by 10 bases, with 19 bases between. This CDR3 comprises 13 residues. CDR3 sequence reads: CSVLSAHGIEQFF. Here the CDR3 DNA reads TGCAGCGTGCTTTCCGCCCACGGGATAGAGCAGTTCTTC.

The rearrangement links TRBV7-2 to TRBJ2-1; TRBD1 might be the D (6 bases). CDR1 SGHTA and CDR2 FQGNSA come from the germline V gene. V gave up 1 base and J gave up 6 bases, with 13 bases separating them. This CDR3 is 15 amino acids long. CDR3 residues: CASSLGPGAVNEQFF. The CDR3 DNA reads TGTGCCAGCAGCTTAGGTCCAGGGGCGGTCAATGAGCAGTTCTTC.

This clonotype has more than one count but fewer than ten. The CDR3 region is CASRCSYRGNQTEAFF. The CDR3 DNA reads as TGTGCCAGCAGATGTTCTTACAGGGGTAATCAGACTGAAGCTTTCTTT. The rearrangement links TRBV11-3 to TRBJ1-1; TRBD1 agrees at 7 bases. The CDR3 has 16 amino acids. Looked up from germline, CDR1 is SGHNT and CDR2 is YENEEA. V shed 6 bases, J shed 5 bases, and the junction held 15 bases outside the gene matches.

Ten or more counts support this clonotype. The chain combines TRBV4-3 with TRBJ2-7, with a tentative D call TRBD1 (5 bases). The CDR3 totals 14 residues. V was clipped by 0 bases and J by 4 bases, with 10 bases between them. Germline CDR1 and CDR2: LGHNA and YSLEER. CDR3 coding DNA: TGCGCCAGCAGCCAAGACAGGGTGCGGTACGAGCAGTACTTC. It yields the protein CASSQDRVRYEQYF.

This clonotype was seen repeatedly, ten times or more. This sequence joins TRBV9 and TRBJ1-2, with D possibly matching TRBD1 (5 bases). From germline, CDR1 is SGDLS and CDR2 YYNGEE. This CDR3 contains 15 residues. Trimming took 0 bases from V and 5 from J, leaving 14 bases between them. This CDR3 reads CASSVAPGRGYGYTF. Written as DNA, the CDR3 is TGTGCCAGCAGCGTAGCTCCAGGGCGCGGATATGGCTACACCTTC.

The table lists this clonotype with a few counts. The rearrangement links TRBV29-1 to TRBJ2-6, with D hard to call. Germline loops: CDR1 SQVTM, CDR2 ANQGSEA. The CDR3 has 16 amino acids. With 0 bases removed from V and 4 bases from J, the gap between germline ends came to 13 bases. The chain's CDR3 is CSVEEVQRVGANVLTF. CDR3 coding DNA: TGCAGCGTTGAAGAGGTTCAACGGGTGGGGGCCAACGTCCTGACTTTC.

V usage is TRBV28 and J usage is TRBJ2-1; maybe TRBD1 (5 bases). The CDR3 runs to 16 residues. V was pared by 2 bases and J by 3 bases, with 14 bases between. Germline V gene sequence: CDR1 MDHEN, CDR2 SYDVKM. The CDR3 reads CASSLGAGQGYNEQFF. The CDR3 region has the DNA TGTGCCAGCAGTTTAGGGGCAGGGCAGGGCTACAATGAGCAGTTCTTC.

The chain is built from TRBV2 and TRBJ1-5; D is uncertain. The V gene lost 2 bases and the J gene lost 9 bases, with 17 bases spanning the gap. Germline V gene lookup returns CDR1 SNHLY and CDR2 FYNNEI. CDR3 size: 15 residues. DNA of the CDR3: TGTGCCAGCAGTGAATGGGGTAAGGGTATGCCGCCCCAGCATTTT. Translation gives CASSEWGKGMPPQHF.

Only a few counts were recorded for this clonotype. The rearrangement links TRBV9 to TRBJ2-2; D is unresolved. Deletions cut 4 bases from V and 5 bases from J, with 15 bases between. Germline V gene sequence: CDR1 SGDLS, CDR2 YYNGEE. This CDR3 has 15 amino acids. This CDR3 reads CASSILGTDTGELFF. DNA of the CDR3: TGTGCCAGCAGCATACTGGGAACTGATACCGGGGAGCTGTTTTTT.

The CDR3 DNA reads as TGCAGTGCTAGAGAAGCTAGCGGGAGTGGAGAGACCCAGTACTTC. Its protein is CSAREASGSGETQYF. The J gene is TRBJ2-5, the V gene TRBV20-1; TRBD2 agrees at 10 bases. This CDR3 is 15 amino acids long. The germline CDR1 and CDR2 sequences are DFQATT and SNEGSKA (reference sequence). With 0 bases clipped from V and 4 bases from J, the junction kept 5 bases outside the gene matches.

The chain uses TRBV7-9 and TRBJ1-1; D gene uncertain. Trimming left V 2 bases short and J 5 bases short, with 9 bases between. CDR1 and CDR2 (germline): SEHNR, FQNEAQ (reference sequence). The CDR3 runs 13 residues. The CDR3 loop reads CASSLQRETEAFF. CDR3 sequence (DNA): TGTGCCAGCAGCTTACAAAGGGAAACTGAAGCTTTCTTT.

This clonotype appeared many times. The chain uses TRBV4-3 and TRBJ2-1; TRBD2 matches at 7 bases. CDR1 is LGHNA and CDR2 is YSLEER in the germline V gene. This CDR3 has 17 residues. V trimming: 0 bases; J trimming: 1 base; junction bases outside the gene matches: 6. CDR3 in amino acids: CASSQDGASGSYNEQFF. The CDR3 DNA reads TGCGCCAGCAGCCAAGATGGGGCTAGCGGTTCCTACAATGAGCAGTTCTTC.

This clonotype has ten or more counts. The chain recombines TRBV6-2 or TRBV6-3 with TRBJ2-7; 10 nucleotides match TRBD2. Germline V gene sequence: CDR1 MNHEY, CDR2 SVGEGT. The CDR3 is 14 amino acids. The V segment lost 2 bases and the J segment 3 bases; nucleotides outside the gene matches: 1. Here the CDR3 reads CASSYLAGDYEQYF. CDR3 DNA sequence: TGTGCCAGCAGTTACCTAGCGGGAGACTACGAGCAGTACTTC.

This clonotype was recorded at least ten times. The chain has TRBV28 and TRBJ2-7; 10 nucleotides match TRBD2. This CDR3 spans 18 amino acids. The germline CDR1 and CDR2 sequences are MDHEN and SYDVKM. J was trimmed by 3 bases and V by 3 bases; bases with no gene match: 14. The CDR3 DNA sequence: TGTGCCAGCAGTTTTCCACTACACTCTAGCGGGGGACACTACGAGCAGTACTTC. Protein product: CASSFPLHSSGGHYEQYF.

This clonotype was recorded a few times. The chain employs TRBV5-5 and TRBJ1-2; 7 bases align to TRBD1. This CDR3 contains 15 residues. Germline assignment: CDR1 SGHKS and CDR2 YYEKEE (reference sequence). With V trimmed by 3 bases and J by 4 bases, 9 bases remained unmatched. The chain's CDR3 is CASSSTGVTSYGYTF. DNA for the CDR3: TGTGCCAGCAGCTCCACAGGGGTTACCTCCTATGGCTACACCTTC. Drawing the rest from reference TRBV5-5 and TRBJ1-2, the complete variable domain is DAGVTQSPTHLIKTRGQQVTLRCSPISGHKSVSWYQQVLGQGPQFIFQYYEKEERGRGNFPDRFSARQFPNYSSELNVNALLLGDSALYLCASSSTGVTSYGYTFGSGTRLTVV.

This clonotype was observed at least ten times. The CDR3 DNA is TGTGCCAGTAGTATCAAGGGGAGCTCCTACAATGAGCAGTTCTTC. Translating it yields CASSIKGSSYNEQFF. This rearrangement joins TRBV19 to TRBJ2-1; D possibly matches TRBD1 or TRBD2 (5 bases each). V lost 3 bases and J 0 bases, leaving 9 bases between the germline ends. CDR3 length: 15 amino acids. Germline loops: CDR1 LNHDA, CDR2 SQIVND (reference sequence).

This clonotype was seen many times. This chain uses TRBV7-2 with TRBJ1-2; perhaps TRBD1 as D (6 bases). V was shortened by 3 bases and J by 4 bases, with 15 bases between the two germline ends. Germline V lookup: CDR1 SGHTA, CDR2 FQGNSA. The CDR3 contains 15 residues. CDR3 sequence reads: CASSFSLGAGYGYTF. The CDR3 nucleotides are TGTGCCAGCAGCTTTAGTCTGGGGGCAGGCTATGGCTACACCTTC.

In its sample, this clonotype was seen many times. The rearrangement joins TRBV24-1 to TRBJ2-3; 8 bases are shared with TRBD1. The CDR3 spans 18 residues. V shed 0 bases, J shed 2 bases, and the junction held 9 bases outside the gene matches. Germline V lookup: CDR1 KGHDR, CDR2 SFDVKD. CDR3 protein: CATSDLQQRTGTTDTQYF. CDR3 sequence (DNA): TGTGCCACCAGTGATTTGCAACAAAGGACAGGGACCACAGATACGCAGTATTTT.

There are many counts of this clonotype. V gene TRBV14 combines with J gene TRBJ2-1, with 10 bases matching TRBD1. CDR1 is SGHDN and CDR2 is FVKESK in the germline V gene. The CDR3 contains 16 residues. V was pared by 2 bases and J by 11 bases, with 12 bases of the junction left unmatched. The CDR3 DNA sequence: TGTGCCAGCAGCCAACCTTGGGGGACAGGGGAAATGAAGCAGTTCTTC. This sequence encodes CASSQPWGTGEMKQFF.

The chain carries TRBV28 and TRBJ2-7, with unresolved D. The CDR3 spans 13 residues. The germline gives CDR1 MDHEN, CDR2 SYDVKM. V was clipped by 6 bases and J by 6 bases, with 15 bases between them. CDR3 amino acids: CASRALGLGEQYF. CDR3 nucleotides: TGTGCCAGCAGGGCCCTAGGGCTAGGCGAGCAGTACTTC.

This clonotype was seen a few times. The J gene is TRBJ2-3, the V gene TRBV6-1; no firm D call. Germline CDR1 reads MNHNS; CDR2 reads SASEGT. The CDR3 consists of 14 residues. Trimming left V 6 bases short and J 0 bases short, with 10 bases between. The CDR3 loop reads CASSHSASTDTQYF. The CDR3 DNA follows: TGTGCCAGCAGCCATTCAGCTAGCACAGATACGCAGTATTTT.

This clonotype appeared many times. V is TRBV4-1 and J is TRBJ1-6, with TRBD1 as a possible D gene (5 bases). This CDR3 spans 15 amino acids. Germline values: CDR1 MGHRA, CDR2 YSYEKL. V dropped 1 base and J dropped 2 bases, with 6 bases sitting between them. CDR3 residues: CASSQAGPYNSPLHF. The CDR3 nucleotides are TGCGCCAGCAGCCAAGCGGGACCCTATAATTCACCCCTCCACTTT.

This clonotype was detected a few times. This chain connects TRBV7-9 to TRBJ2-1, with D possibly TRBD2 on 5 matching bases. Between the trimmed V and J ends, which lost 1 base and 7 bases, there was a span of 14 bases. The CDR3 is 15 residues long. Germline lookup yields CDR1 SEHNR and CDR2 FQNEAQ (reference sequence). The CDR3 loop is CASSLVERGLNEQFF. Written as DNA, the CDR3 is TGTGCCAGCAGCTTAGTCGAACGAGGGTTAAATGAGCAGTTCTTC.

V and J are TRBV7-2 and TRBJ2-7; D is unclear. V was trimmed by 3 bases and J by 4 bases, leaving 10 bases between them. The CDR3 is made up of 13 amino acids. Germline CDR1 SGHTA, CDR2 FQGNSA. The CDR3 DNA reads TGTGCCAGCAGCTTGAGTCGCCGATACGAGCAGTACTTC. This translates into CASSLSRRYEQYF.

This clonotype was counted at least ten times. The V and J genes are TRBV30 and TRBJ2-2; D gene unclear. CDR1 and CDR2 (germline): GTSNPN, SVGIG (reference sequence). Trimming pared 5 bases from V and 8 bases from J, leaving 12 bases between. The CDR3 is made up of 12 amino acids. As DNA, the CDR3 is TGTGCCTGGGAGCCTGGTGGGGGGGAGCTGTTTTTT. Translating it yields CAWEPGGGELFF.

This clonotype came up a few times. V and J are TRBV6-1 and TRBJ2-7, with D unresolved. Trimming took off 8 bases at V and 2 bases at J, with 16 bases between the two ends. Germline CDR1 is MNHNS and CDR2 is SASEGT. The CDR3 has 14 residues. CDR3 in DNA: TGTGCCAGCGCCCCTGCCTCCGCCGCCTACGAGCAGTACTTC. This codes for CASAPASAAYEQYF.

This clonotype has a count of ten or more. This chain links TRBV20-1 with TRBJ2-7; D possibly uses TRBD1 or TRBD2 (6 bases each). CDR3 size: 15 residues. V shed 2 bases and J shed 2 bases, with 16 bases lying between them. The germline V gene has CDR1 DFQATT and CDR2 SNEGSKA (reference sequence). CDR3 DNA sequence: TGCAGTGCTAGACCCTCTGGGGGGCGGACCTACGAGCAGTACTTC. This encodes CSARPSGGRTYEQYF.

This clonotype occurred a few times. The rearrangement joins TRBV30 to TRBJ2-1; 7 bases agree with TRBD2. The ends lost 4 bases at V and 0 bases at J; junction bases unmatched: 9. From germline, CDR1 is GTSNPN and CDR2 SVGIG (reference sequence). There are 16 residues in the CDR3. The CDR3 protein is CAWNGLAVNSYNEQFF. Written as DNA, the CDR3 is TGTGCCTGGAATGGGCTAGCGGTCAACTCCTACAATGAGCAGTTCTTC.